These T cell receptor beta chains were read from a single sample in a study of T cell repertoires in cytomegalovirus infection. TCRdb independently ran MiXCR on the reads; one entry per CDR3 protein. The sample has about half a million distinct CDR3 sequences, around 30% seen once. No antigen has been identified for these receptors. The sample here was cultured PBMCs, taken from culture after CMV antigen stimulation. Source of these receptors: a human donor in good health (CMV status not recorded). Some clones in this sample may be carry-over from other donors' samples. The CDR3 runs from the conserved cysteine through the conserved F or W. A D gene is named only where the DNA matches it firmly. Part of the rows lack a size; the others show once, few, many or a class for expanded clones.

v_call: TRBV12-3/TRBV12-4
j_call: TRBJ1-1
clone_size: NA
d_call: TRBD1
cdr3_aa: CASSGTVAGTEAFF

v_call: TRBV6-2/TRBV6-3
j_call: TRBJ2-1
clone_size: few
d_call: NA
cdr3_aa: CASSSRTTPWGNEQFF

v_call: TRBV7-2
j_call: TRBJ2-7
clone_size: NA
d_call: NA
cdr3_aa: CASSLSSPPYEQYF

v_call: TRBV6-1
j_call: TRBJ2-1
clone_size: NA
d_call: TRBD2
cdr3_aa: CASSPLAADYNEQFF

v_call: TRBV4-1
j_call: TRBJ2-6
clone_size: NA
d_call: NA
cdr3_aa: CASSQEWGWQAIRSGANVLTF

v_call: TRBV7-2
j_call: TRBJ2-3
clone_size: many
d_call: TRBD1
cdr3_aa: CASSLQGADTQYF

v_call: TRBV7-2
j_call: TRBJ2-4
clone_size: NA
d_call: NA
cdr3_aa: CASSSRPRVNIQYF

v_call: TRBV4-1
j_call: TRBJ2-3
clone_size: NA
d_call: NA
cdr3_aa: CASSPVWSTDTQYF

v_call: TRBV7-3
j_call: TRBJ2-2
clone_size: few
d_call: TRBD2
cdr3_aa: CASSLRGRATGELFF

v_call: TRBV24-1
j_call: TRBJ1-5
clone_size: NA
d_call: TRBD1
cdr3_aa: CATRTGENQPQHF

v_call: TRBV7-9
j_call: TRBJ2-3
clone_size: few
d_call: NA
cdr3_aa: CASSSRSTFGGTDTQYF

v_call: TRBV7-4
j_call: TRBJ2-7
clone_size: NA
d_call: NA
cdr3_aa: CASSSLRRALNEQYF

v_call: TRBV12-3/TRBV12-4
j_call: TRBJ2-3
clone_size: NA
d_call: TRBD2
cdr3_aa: CASRSSGDTQYF

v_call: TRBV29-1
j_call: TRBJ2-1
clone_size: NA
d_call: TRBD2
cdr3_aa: CSVEDQGQAGDAYNEQFF

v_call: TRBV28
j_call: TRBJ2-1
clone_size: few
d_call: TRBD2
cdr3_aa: CASSPGLVGVDEQFF

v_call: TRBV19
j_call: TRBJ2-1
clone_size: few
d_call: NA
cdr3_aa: CASTAIGGPSNEQFF

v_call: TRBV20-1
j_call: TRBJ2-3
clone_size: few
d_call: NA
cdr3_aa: CSENGADTQYF

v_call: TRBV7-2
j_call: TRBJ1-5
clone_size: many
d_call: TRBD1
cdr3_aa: CASSPPGTANQPQHF

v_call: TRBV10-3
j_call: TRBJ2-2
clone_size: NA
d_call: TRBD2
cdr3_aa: CAIRGLAGELNTGELFF

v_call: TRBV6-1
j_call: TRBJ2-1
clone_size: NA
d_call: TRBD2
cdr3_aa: CASSRAGLATNEQFF

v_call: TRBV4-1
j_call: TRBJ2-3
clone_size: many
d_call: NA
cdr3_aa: CASSQANLVSTDTQYF

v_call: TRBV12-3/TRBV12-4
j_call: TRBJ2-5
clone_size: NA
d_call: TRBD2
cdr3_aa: CASSLQLDWGGIQTQYF

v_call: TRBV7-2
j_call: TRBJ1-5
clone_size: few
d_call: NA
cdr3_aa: CASSPPGISNQPQHF

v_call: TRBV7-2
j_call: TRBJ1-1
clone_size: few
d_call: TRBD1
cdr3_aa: CASSLGDREVGAFF

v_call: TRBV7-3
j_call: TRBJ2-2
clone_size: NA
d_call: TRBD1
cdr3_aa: CASSYPGQAGELFF

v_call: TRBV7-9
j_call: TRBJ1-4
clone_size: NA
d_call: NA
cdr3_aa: CASSLIGRTTTNEKLFF

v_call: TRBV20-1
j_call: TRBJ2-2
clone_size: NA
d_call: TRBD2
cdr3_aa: CSARGLAGVGELFF

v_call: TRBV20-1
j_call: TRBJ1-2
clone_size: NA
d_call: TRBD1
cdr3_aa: CSAYHGTGDYGYTF

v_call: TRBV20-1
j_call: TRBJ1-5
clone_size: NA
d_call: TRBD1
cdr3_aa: CSARDLTGGGQPQHF